This T cell receptor beta chain derives from a study of blood T cell repertoires in COVID-19. Turning to the study itself: The United States, Italy and Spain were the sources of the acute and convalescent COVID-19 samples. T cells, B-cell-depleted T cells, or PBMCs provided the cDNA or gDNA that served as material.

As processed by the authors: For nucleated cells, counts were estimated from reference gene primer amplification. Produced via immunoSEQ multiplex PCR; TCRdb's table is partial and in-frame only. V, J and clone size were drawn from that table, and D and trimming were deduced from the DNA. The sample holds about 410,000 clones; 80% to 95% are singletons and the top ten take about 0.57%. The CDR3 has 13 amino acids. CDR1 is LNHDA and CDR2 is SQIVND in the germline V gene (reference sequence). The V and J ends lost 3 bases and 10 bases, in that order; junction bases with no gene match: 6. Participants had their cohort set by participant-reported clinical history.

The sequence was collected from a man aged 18 to 29 who had recovered from COVID-19. This sequence joins TRBV19 and TRBJ1-3, with 7 bases lining up with TRBD1. Sequenced: PBMCs or T cells enriched from blood (not recorded which). The DNA of the CDR3 is TGTGCCAGTAGTATTGGAGGGGGCCCTACCATATATTTT. Protein sequence: CASSIGGGPTIYF.